This TCR beta chain derives from a study of OX40 agonist ivuxolimab in advanced cancers. Findings and limits, study-wide: Clones of CD4+ and CD8+ blood T cells grew by week 6 at doses of 0.1 to 3.0 mg/kg. Those patients achieving a partial response at 0.1-3.0 mg/kg showed among the lowest clonal expansion.

Libraries were prepared by immunoSEQ multiplex PCR; TCRdb keeps only in-frame clonotypes and omits some of them. Among about 69,000 clones listed, 75% to 90% were seen once. V shed 6 bases and J shed 3 bases, with 14 bases lying between them. This CDR3 contains 13 residues. The germline gives CDR1 SQVTM, CDR2 ANQGSEA. This clone was detected once. Its matching antigen is unknown. This rearrangement joins TRBV29-1 to TRBJ1-1; the D gene is possibly TRBD1 (6 bases). The clonotype originates from an adult with an advanced solid tumor such as melanoma, head and neck, liver or kidney cancer. The sequences come from CD4+ or CD8+ T cells sorted from blood, collected in a trial of the OX40 agonist ivuxolimab. The DNA of the CDR3 is TGCAGCGTGCGGGCCCAGGGGCACACTGAAGCTTTCTTT. Its protein product is CSVRAQGHTEAFF.